The present TCR beta chain was sequenced within a study of shared clonotypes between healthy human individuals. The table came from immunoSEQ multiplex PCR; TCRdb's copy has only in-frame clones and leaves some out. The repertoire has roughly 2 million clones, around 95% of them found once; the top ten carry 0.13%. This CDR3 has 14 residues. V was cut by 2 bases and J by 5 bases, with 10 bases left in between. Per germline, CDR1 GTSNPN and CDR2 SVGIG (reference sequence). Sequencing was carried out using naive CD4+ T cells sorted from blood. Indicated subset: CD45RA+ positively selected. The receptor was isolated from a man aged 18 to 30 in good health. V is TRBV30 and J is TRBJ1-6; D gene unclear. CDR3 coding DNA: TGTGCCTGGAGTTTGAGACACAATAATTCACCCCTCCACTTT. This sequence encodes CAWSLRHNNSPLHF.